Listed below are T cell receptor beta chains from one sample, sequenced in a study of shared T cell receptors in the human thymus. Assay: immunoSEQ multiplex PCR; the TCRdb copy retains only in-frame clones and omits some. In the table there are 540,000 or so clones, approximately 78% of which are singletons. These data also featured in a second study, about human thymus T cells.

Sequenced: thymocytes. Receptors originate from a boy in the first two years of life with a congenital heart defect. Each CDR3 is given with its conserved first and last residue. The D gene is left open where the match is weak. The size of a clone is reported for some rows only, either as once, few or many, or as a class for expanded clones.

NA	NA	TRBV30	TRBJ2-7	CAWSVQEGNESSYEQYF	TGTGCCTGGAGTGTCCAGGAGGGGAATGAGAGCTCCTACGAGCAGTACTTC
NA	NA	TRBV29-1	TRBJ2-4	CSVCIGAKNIQYF	TGCAGCGTGTGTATCGGGGCCAAAAACATTCAGTACTTC
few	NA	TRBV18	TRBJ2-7	CASSPRSSYEQYF	TGTGCCAGCTCACCACGTTCCAGCTACGAGCAGTACTTC
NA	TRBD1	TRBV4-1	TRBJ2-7	CASSQDLQGAYEQYF	TGCGCCAGCAGCCAAGACCTGCAGGGGGCCTACGAGCAGTACTTC
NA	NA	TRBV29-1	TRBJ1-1	CSVGGWESSSMNTEAFF	TGCAGCGTTGGAGGGTGGGAGTCCAGCTCCATGAACACTGAAGCTTTCTTT
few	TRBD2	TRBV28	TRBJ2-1	CASSPRGRLAGAVDEQFF	TGTGCCAGCAGTCCCCGGGGAAGACTAGCGGGAGCCGTTGATGAGCAGTTCTTC
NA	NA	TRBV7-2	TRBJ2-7	CATNNDRTPNEQYF	TGTGCCACAAATAATGACAGAACCCCCAACGAGCAGTACTTC
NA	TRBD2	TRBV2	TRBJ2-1	CASSAGRGGRLNEQFF	TGTGCCAGCAGTGCCGGCCGGGGCGGGAGGCTCAATGAGCAGTTCTTC
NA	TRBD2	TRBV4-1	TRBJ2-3	CASSQVHSGRESHTQYF	TGCGCCAGCAGCCAAGTCCATAGCGGGAGAGAGTCCCATACGCAGTATTTT
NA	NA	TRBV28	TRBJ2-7	CASSPRPPSGTYEQYF	TGTGCCAGCAGCCCGCGCCCCCCTAGTGGAACCTACGAGCAGTACTTC
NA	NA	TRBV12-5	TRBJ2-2	CASGFRTVNTGELFF	TGTGCTAGTGGTTTTAGAACGGTGAACACCGGGGAGCTGTTTTTT
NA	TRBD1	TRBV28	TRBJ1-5	CASSPRQGINQPQHF	TGTGCCAGCAGTCCACGACAGGGGATCAATCAGCCCCAGCATTTT
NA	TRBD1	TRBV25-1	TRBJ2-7	CASSGDRGPVEQYF	TGTGCCAGCAGTGGAGACAGGGGTCCCGTCGAGCAGTACTTC
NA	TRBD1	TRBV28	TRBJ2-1	CASSSPGQSFF	TGTGCCAGCAGCTCCCCGGGACAGAGCTTCTTC
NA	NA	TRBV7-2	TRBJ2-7	CASSSGGRDPSEQYF	TGTGCCAGCAGCTCCGGAGGGCGGGACCCCTCCGAGCAGTACTTC
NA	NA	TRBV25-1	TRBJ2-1	CASSVEEESPNEQFF	TGTGCCAGCAGTGTGGAGGAGGAATCCCCCAATGAGCAGTTCTTC
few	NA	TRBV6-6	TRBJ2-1	CASSQAGRGYNEQFF	TGTGCCAGCAGCCAGGCGGGGCGGGGTTACAATGAGCAGTTCTTC
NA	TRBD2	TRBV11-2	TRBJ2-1	CASSCPAFLAGPGEQFF	TGTGCCAGCAGCTGCCCCGCTTTTCTAGCGGGGCCGGGTGAGCAGTTCTTC
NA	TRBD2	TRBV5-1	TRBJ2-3	CASSLKTSAPDTQYF	TGCGCCAGCAGCTTAAAGACTAGCGCCCCAGATACGCAGTATTTT
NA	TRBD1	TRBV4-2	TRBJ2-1	CASSRGPGQGASEQFF	TGTGCCAGCAGCCGGGGCCCGGGACAGGGGGCTAGTGAGCAGTTCTTC
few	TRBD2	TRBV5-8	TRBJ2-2	CASSLGMSGIRTGELFF	TGTGCCAGCAGCTTGGGGATGAGCGGGATTAGGACCGGGGAGCTGTTTTTT
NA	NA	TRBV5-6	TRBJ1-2	CASSLWRSNYGYTF	TGTGCCAGCAGCTTGTGGCGGAGCAACTATGGCTACACCTTC
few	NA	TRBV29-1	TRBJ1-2	CSVGGAYGYTF	TGCAGCGTGGGGGGGGCCTATGGCTACACCTTC
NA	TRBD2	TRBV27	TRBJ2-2	CASREGPNTGELFF	TGTGCCAGCCGGGAGGGCCCGAACACCGGGGAGCTGTTTTTT
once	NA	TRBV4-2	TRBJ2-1	CASSQDMGLVPEQFF	TGTGCCAGCAGCCAAGATATGGGGCTAGTCCCTGAGCAGTTCTTC
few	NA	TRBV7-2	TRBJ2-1	CASSSRLAREGNEQFF	TGTGCCAGCAGCTCCCGTTTGGCGCGGGAAGGCAATGAGCAGTTCTTC
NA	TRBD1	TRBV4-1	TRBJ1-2	CASSPGTGRRTNYGYTF	TGCGCCAGCAGCCCGGGGACAGGGCGTCGGACTAACTATGGCTACACCTTC
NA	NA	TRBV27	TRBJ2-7	CASSDKELPYEQYF	TGTGCCAGCAGTGACAAGGAACTCCCCTACGAGCAGTACTTC
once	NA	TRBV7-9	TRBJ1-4	CASSLARGEKLFF	TGTGCCAGCAGCTTAGCACGGGGGGAAAAACTGTTTTTT
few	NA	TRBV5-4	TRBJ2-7	CASSLAGPAVYEQYF	TGTGCCAGCAGCTTGGCAGGTCCTGCCGTTTACGAGCAGTACTTC
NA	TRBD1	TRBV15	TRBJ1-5	CATSRGQGPHQPQHF	TGTGCCACCAGCAGGGGACAGGGACCCCATCAGCCCCAGCATTTT
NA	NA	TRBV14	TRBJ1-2	CASSQEVTPGTNNYGYTF	TGTGCCAGCAGCCAAGAGGTGACCCCCGGGACAAATAACTATGGCTACACCTTC
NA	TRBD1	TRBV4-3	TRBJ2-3	CASSQQDRVDTQYF	TGCGCCAGCAGCCAACAGGACAGGGTCGATACGCAGTATTTT
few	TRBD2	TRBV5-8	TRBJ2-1	CASSSRTSGSNEQFF	TGTGCCAGCAGCTCTAGGACTAGCGGGAGCAATGAGCAGTTCTTC
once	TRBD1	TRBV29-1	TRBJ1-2	CSALPEQGAHGYTF	TGCAGCGCCCTCCCCGAGCAGGGGGCGCACGGCTACACCTTC
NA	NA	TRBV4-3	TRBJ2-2	CASSHGGNTGELFF	TGCGCCAGCAGCCACGGGGGGAACACCGGGGAGCTGTTTTTT
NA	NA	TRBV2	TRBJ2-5	CASSEDGHQTQYF	TGTGCCAGCAGTGAAGATGGGCACCAGACCCAGTACTTC
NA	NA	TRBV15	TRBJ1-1	CATSRDNRDNTEAFF	TGTGCCACCAGCAGAGATAACAGGGATAACACTGAAGCTTTCTTT
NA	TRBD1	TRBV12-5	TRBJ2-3	CASGRLTPGQGRGSTDTQYF	TGTGCTAGTGGCCGATTGACTCCGGGACAGGGGAGAGGATCCACAGATACGCAGTATTTT
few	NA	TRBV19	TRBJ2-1	CASSIAGASNEQFF	TGTGCCAGTAGTATCGCAGGGGCTTCCAATGAGCAGTTCTTC
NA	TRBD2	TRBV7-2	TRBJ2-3	CASSSDSGRRKDTQYF	TGTGCCAGCAGCTCGGATAGCGGGAGAAGGAAAGATACGCAGTATTTT
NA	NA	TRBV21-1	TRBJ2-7	CASSKKVAGGLFDEQYF	TGTGCCAGCAGCAAAAAGGTAGCGGGAGGTCTTTTTGACGAGCAGTACTTC
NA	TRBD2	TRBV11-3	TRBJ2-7	CASSLDLVGLAGNAAYEQYF	TGTGCCAGCAGCTTAGACCTCGTCGGACTAGCGGGAAACGCCGCCTACGAGCAGTACTTC
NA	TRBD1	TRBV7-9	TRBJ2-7	CASSQEKGTGQYEQYF	TGTGCCAGCAGCCAAGAGAAGGGGACAGGGCAGTACGAGCAGTACTTC
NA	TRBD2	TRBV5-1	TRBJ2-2	CASSGLATRPGAGELFF	TGCGCCAGCAGCGGACTAGCCACCCGCCCGGGGGCCGGGGAGCTGTTTTTT